This T cell receptor (beta chain) is from a study of blood T cell repertoires in COVID-19. CDR3 length: 12 amino acids. V was pared by 4 bases and J by 6 bases, with 4 bases of the junction left unmatched. From germline, CDR1 is SQVTM and CDR2 ANQGSEA. Clones were read by immunoSEQ multiplex PCR, and TCRdb kept only the in-frame ones, dropping some. The table has under 200,000 clones, 89% seen once. The chain links TRBV29-1 to TRBJ1-1, with TRBD1 identical over 8 bases. What was sequenced was PBMCs or T cells enriched from blood (not recorded which). The source is a woman between 18 and 30 years old who had recovered from COVID-19. The CDR3 region has the DNA TGCAGCGTTGGGGCCAGGGGGCCTGAAGCTTTCTTT. Amino acids: CSVGARGPEAFF.